These 27 T cell receptor beta chains were sequenced from one sample in a study of blood T cell repertoires in COVID-19. Assay used: immunoSEQ multiplex PCR; TCRdb lists only in-frame clones, some missing. The profile shows 250,000 to 400,000 clones, approximately 89% of them singletons. The source material was PBMCs or T cells enriched from blood (not recorded which). The receptors originated from a woman younger than 45 who had recovered from COVID-19.

The V call is TRBV4-1, the J call TRBJ1-1, with a weak D call TRBD1 (5 bases). V lost 1 base, J lost 5 bases, and 14 bases lay in between. Germline V gene sequence: CDR1 MGHRA, CDR2 YSYEKL. CDR3 size: 15 residues. The CDR3: CASSQGKGLRTEAFF. The CDR3 bases are TGCGCCAGCAGCCAAGGGAAGGGGTTGAGAACTGAAGCTTTCTTT.

On this clone: A read error may produce the germline difference seen at one junction end. This chain's CDR3 is CASSKDHSGPGRSTDTQYF. CDR3 nucleotides: TGCGCCAGCAGCAAAGACCACAGTGGGCCGGGAAGGAGCACAGATACGCAGTATTTT. The chain carries TRBV4-3 and TRBJ2-3, with a weak D call TRBD2 (5 bases). CDR1 is LGHNA, CDR2 YSLEER, per germline. The CDR3 sequence is 19 residues long.

V gene TRBV7-9 combines with J gene TRBJ1-2, with unresolved D. The length of the CDR3 is 12 residues. Trimming left V 0 bases short and J 8 bases short, with 7 bases between. Germline V gene lookup returns CDR1 SEHNR and CDR2 FQNEAQ (reference sequence). The CDR3 DNA reads TGTGCCAGCAGCTTAGCCGGGTCCGGCTACACCTTC. Translating gives CASSLAGSGYTF.

The chain couples TRBV6-6 to TRBJ1-2, with D possibly matching TRBD1 (5 bases). CDR1 and CDR2 from the germline V gene are MNHNY and SVGAGI (reference sequence). Trimming removed 5 bases from V and 1 base from J, with 20 bases in between. CDR3 size: 17 residues. The CDR3 here is CASSRPPGDPNNYGYTF. The CDR3 DNA follows: TGTGCCAGCAGTCGTCCCCCGGGGGACCCCAATAACTATGGCTACACCTTC.

This chain joins TRBV6-5 and TRBJ1-1, with D unclear. The CDR3 is made up of 15 amino acids. Trimming stripped 0 bases from V and 0 bases from J, with 8 bases between. The germline V gene encodes CDR1 MNHEY and CDR2 SVGAGI. This CDR3 reads CASSYSEGMNTEAFF. The DNA for the CDR3 is TGTGCCAGCAGTTACTCCGAGGGCATGAACACTGAAGCTTTCTTT.

This clone was seen only a few times. V is TRBV18 and J is TRBJ1-3; tentatively, D is TRBD1 (5 bases). CDR3 length equals 16 residues. CDR1 and CDR2 from the germline V gene are KGHSH and LQKENI. The V and J ends lost 3 bases and 2 bases respectively, with 14 bases between them. The CDR3 DNA reads TGTGCCAGCTCACCGAGTAGGGGTTCGACTGGAAACACCATATATTTT. This translates into CASSPSRGSTGNTIYF.

This chain uses TRBV5-4 with TRBJ2-5; 12 bases agree with TRBD2. Losses at the gene ends were 7 bases for V and 5 bases for J; bases not matched to a gene: 9. Germline CDR1 SGHNT, CDR2 YYREEE (reference sequence). The CDR3 totals 15 residues. CDR3 coding DNA: TGTGCCAGCCCTTTGACTAGCGGGGGTAATGAGACCCAGTACTTC. Its translation: CASPLTSGGNETQYF.

The chain employs TRBV9 and TRBJ1-5, with TRBD1 matching 7 bases. After removal of 2 bases from V and 2 bases from J, the junction contained 1 base not matched to a gene. Germline CDR1 SGDLS, CDR2 YYNGEE. The CDR3 consists of 14 residues. CDR3 loop: CASSVDRGNQPQHF. CDR3 nucleotides: TGTGCCAGCAGCGTCGACAGGGGCAATCAGCCCCAGCATTTT.

The chain employs TRBV11-2 and TRBJ2-2; weak D call: TRBD1 (6 bases). V dropped 5 bases and J dropped 6 bases, with 13 bases sitting between them. The CDR3 extends over 14 amino acids. Germline V gives CDR1 SGHAT, CDR2 FQNNGV. The CDR3 loop is CASSERPGAGELFF. Written as DNA, the CDR3 is TGTGCCAGCAGCGAACGACCAGGGGCCGGGGAGCTGTTTTTT.

The chain uses TRBV28 and TRBJ1-6, with 10 bases matching TRBD1. V lost 7 bases and J lost 3; bases outside the gene matches: 15. The germline CDR1 and CDR2 sequences are MDHEN and SYDVKM. The CDR3 totals 19 residues. CDR3 in DNA: TGTGCCAGCACCCCAAGCCTTGGACAGGGGGTTGACTATAATTCACCCCTCCACTTT. This codes for CASTPSLGQGVDYNSPLHF.

The CDR3 DNA reads TGCGCCAGCAGCCAAGATCGAGACAGGCGCTACGAGCAGTACTTC. It encodes CASSQDRDRRYEQYF. The chain joins TRBV4-3 to TRBJ2-7; tentative D call: TRBD1 (6 bases). The V gene lost 0 bases and the J gene lost 3 bases, with 12 bases spanning the gap. The CDR3 is 15 amino acids. Germline CDR1 and CDR2: LGHNA and YSLEER.

The J gene is TRBJ1-4, the V gene TRBV5-8; D might be TRBD1 (5 bases). The CDR3 spans 14 residues. Germline CDR1 SGHTS, CDR2 YDEGEE. The V end lost 2 bases, the J end lost 5 bases, and 10 bases lay between the germline ends. The CDR3 region is CASSFGTGNEKLFF. In DNA form, the CDR3 reads TGTGCCAGCAGCTTCGGGACTGGGAATGAAAAACTGTTTTTT.

Worth noting for this clone: The same CDR3 arises from other DNA sequences in this sample as well. The chain employs TRBV7-9 and TRBJ1-1; D not resolved. Trimming pared 1 base from V and 1 base from J, leaving 7 bases between. There are 14 residues in the CDR3. Per the germline V gene, CDR1 is SEHNR and CDR2 is FQNEAQ (reference sequence). The CDR3 sequence: CASSLVRGNTEAFF. The CDR3 coding sequence is TGTGCCAGCAGCTTAGTCCGGGGGAACACTGAAGCTTTCTTT.

The chain is built from TRBV9 and TRBJ1-1, with TRBD1 matching 9 bases. There are 13 residues in the CDR3. V gave up 6 bases and J gave up 5 bases; unmatched junction bases: 5. The germline V gene encodes CDR1 SGDLS and CDR2 YYNGEE. CDR3 DNA sequence: TGTGCCAGCACCCGGACAGGGGAAACTGAAGCTTTCTTT. Translating it yields CASTRTGETEAFF.

V is TRBV11-3 and J is TRBJ2-1; D may be TRBD1 (6 bases). V was shortened by 2 bases and J by 9 bases, with 17 bases between the two germline ends. CDR1 and CDR2 from the germline V gene are SGHNT and YENEEA. This CDR3 region has 15 residues. The CDR3 sequence is CASSLSGTPNSEQFF. The DNA for the CDR3 is TGTGCCAGCAGCTTATCCGGGACACCCAACTCTGAGCAGTTCTTC.

J is TRBJ2-7 and V is TRBV18; 8 bases are shared with TRBD2. The CDR3 is made up of 15 amino acids. The ends lost 2 bases at V and 3 bases at J; junction bases unmatched: 6. Looked up from germline, CDR1 is KGHSH and CDR2 is LQKENI. CDR3 in DNA: TGTGCCAGCTCACCAATCGCGGGGGGTTACTACGAGCAGTACTTC. Its protein product is CASSPIAGGYYEQYF. The whole variable domain, filled in from reference TRBV18 and TRBJ2-7, reads NAGVMQNPRHLVRRRGQEARLRCSPMKGHSHVYWYRQLPEEGLKFMVYLQKENIIDESGMPKERFSAEFPKEGPSILRIQQVVRGDSAAYFCASSPIAGGYYEQYFGPGTRLTVT.

This chain connects TRBV12-5 to TRBJ2-3; 9 bases map to TRBD1. The germline V gene encodes CDR1 LGHNT and CDR2 FRNRAP. The CDR3 contains 14 residues. Unmatched junction bases numbered 1, after V lost 4 bases and J lost 2 bases. In DNA form, the CDR3 reads TGTGCTAGTGGTTGGACAGGGGACACAGATACGCAGTATTTT. Translating gives CASGWTGDTDTQYF.

The chain recombines TRBV5-8 with TRBJ1-4; 9 bases match TRBD1. Trimming cost V 4 bases and J 8 bases; bases outside gene matches: 6. Germline lookup yields CDR1 SGHTS and CDR2 YDEGEE. The CDR3 spans 14 residues. The CDR3 nucleotides read TGTGCCAGCAGCATCGGACAGGGGACGGAAAAACTGTTTTTT. Translating gives CASSIGQGTEKLFF.

The V and J genes are TRBV7-2 and TRBJ1-2; D might be TRBD1 (5 bases). CDR3 size: 15 residues. CDR1 is SGHTA, CDR2 FQGNSA, per germline. V was pared by 2 bases and J by 8 bases, with 18 bases between. CDR3 in DNA: TGTGCCAGCAGCTTATCCCCCGGGGGGGAGCAGGGCTACACCTTC. It is translated as CASSLSPGGEQGYTF.

The DNA for the CDR3 is TGTGCCAGCAGCTCCGGGACAGATAACTATGGCTACACCTTC. This sequence encodes CASSSGTDNYGYTF. V and J are TRBV7-9 and TRBJ1-2; 7 bases fit TRBD1. This CDR3 spans 14 amino acids. The trim removed 4 bases at V and 1 base at J, leaving 3 bases unmatched. The germline V gene encodes CDR1 SEHNR and CDR2 FQNEAQ (reference sequence).

V and J are TRBV15 and TRBJ2-3; TRBD1 matches 7 bases. The CDR3 length is 17 residues. V shed 1 base and J 0 bases; nucleotides not matched to a gene: 7. Germline V gene lookup returns CDR1 LNHNV and CDR2 YYDKDF (reference sequence). CDR3 DNA sequence: TGTGCCACCAGCAGAGCCCCGACAGGGCGGAGCACAGATACGCAGTATTTT. As protein: CATSRAPTGRSTDTQYF.

The rearrangement uses TRBV2 and TRBJ1-5; 10 bases match TRBD1. Looked up from germline, CDR1 is SNHLY and CDR2 is FYNNEI. Trimming at V came to 3 bases and at J to 7 bases, leaving 6 bases not matched to a gene. The CDR3 runs to 15 residues. Written as DNA, the CDR3 is TGTGCCAGCAGTGATGAGGGACAGGGGAACCAGCCCCAGCATTTT. It specifies CASSDEGQGNQPQHF.

The chain has TRBV6-5 and TRBJ2-1; D is possibly TRBD1 (5 bases). The V and J ends lost 6 bases and 8 bases respectively, with 17 bases between them. CDR3 length: 14 amino acids. Germline CDR1 reads MNHEY; CDR2 reads SVGAGI. CDR3 protein: CASSFSQGSYEQFF. In DNA form, the CDR3 reads TGTGCCAGCAGCTTTTCTCAGGGCTCGTATGAGCAGTTCTTC.

The gene calls are TRBV6-5 and TRBJ1-2; TRBD1 aligns across 9 bases. There are 12 residues in the CDR3. Germline CDR1 reads MNHEY; CDR2 reads SVGAGI. The ends lost 6 bases at V and 8 bases at J; junction bases unmatched: 4. CDR3 sequence (DNA): TGTGCCAGCAGCATAGGGACAGGGGGCTACACCTTC. As protein: CASSIGTGGYTF.

The genes are TRBV7-3 and TRBJ2-6, with 7 bases fitting TRBD1. Germline V gene lookup returns CDR1 SGHTA and CDR2 FQGTGA. V was pared by 5 bases and J by 9 bases, with 1 base of the junction left unmatched. The CDR3 is made up of 12 amino acids. The CDR3: CASSRTGNVLTF. CDR3 nucleotides: TGTGCCAGCAGCCGGACAGGCAACGTCCTGACTTTC.

This chain joins TRBV7-9 and TRBJ1-3, with D maybe TRBD1 (5 bases). This CDR3 has 15 residues. V was pared by 3 bases and J by 2 bases, with 11 bases between. Germline lookup yields CDR1 SEHNR and CDR2 FQNEAQ (reference sequence). In DNA, the CDR3 is TGTGCCAGCAGCTTGCAGGGCAGGGCTGGAAACACCATATATTTT. This translates into CASSLQGRAGNTIYF.

As DNA, the CDR3 is TGTGCCAGTAGTATCTCTGGGAGTGACGGCTACACCTTC. This gives the protein CASSISGSDGYTF. The chain links TRBV19 to TRBJ1-2; D not resolved. Trimming pared 3 bases from V and 8 bases from J, leaving 13 bases between. The CDR3 has 13 residues. The germline V gene encodes CDR1 LNHDA and CDR2 SQIVND (reference sequence).